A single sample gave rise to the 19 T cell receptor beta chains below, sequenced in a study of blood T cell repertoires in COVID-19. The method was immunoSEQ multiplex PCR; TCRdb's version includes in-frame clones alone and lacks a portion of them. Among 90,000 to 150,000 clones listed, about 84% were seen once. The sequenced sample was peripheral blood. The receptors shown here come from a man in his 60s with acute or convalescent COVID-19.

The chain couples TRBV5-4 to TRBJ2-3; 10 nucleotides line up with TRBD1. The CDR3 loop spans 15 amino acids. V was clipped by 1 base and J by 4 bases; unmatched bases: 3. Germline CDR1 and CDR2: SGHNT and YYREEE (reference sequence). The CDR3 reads CASSLQGTGADTQYF. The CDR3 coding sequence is TGTGCCAGCAGCTTGCAAGGGACAGGGGCAGATACGCAGTATTTT.

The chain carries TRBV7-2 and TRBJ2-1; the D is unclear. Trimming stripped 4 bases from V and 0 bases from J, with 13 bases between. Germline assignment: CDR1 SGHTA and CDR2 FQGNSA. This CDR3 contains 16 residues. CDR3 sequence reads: CASSSSRLGSYNEQFF. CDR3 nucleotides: TGTGCCAGCAGCTCCTCGAGACTGGGCTCCTACAATGAGCAGTTCTTC.

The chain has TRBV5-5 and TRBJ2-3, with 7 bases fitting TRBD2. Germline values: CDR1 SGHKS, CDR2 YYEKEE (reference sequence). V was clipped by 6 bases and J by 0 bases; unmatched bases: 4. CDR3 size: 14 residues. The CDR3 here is CASNSGVSTDTQYF. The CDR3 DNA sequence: TGTGCCAGCAACAGCGGGGTGAGCACAGATACGCAGTATTTT. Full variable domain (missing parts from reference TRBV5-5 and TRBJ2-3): DAGVTQSPTHLIKTRGQQVTLRCSPISGHKSVSWYQQVLGQGPQFIFQYYEKEERGRGNFPDRFSARQFPNYSSELNVNALLLGDSALYLCASNSGVSTDTQYFGPGTRLTVL.

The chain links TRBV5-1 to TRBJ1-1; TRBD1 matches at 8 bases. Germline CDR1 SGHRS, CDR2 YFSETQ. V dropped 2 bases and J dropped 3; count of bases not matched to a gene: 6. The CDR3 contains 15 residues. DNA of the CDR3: TGCGCCAGCAGCTTTTCAGGGGGCCGGGACACTGAAGCTTTCTTT. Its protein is CASSFSGGRDTEAFF.

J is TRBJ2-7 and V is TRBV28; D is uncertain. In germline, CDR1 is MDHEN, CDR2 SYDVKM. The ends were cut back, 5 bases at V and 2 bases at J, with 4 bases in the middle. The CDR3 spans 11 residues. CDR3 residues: CASSTTYEQYF. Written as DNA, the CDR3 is TGTGCCAGCAGTACAACCTACGAGCAGTACTTC.

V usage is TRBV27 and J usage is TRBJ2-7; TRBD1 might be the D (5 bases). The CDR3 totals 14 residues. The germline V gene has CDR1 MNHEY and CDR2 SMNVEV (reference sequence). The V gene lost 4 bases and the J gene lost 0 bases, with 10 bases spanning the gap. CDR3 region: CASSSDSLSYEQYF. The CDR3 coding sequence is TGTGCCAGCAGTTCCGACAGTCTCTCCTACGAGCAGTACTTC.

CDR3: CASSFPYVPEMELFF. The CDR3 region has the DNA TGTGCCAGTAGTTTCCCTTATGTCCCCGAGATGGAGCTGTTTTTT. This rearrangement joins TRBV19 to TRBJ2-2; D not certain. The germline V and J ends were trimmed by 5 bases and 10 bases, with 20 bases remaining between them. The CDR3 runs 15 residues. Germline V gene sequence: CDR1 LNHDA, CDR2 SQIVND (reference sequence).

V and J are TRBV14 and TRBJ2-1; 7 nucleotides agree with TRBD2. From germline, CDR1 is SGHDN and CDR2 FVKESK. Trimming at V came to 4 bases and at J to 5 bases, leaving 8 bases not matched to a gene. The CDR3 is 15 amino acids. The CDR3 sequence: CASSPERGINNEQFF. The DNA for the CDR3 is TGTGCCAGCAGCCCCGAGCGGGGCATTAACAATGAGCAGTTCTTC.

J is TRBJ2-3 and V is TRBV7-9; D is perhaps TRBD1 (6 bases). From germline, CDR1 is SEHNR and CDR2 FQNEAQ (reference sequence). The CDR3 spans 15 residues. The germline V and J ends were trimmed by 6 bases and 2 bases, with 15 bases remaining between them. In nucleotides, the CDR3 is TGTGCCAGCAGTCCCGGGACACTCTACACAGATACGCAGTATTTT. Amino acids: CASSPGTLYTDTQYF.

This CDR3 is CASSQGVQGGDNEQFF. The DNA of the CDR3 is TGTGCCAGCAGCCAAGGTGTACAGGGTGGAGACAATGAGCAGTTCTTC. J is TRBJ2-1 and V is TRBV4-2; tentative D call: TRBD1 (6 bases). Trimming removed 1 base from V and 5 bases from J, with 15 bases in between. The CDR3 contains 16 residues. Germline V CDR1 and CDR2: LGHNA, YNFKEQ.

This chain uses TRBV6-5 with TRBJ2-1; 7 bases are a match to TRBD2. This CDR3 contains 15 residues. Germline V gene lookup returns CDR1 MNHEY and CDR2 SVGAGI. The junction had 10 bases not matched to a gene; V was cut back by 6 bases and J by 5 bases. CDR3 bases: TGTGCCAGCAGCCCCGGGGGGTTAAAGAACAATGAGCAGTTCTTC. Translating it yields CASSPGGLKNNEQFF.

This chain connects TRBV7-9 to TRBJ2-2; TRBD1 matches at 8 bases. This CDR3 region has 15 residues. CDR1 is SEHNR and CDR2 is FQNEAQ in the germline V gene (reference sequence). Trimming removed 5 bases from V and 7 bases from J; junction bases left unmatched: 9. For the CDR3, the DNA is TGTGCCAGCAGCGAACCGACAGGGGTGATCGGGGAGCTGTTTTTT. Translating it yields CASSEPTGVIGELFF.

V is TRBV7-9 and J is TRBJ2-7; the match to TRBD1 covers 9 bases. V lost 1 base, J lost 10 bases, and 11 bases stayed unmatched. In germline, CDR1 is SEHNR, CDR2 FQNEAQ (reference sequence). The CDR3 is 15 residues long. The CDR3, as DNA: TGTGCCAGCAGCTTAGGGGCGCCGGGACAGGGTTCCCAGTACTTC. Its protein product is CASSLGAPGQGSQYF.

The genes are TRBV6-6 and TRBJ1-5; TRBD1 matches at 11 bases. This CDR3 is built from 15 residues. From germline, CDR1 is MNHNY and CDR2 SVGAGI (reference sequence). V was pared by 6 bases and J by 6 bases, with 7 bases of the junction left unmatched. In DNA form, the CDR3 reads TGTGCCAGCAGGGGAGGACAGGGGGCGAGTCAGCCCCAGCATTTT. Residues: CASRGGQGASQPQHF.

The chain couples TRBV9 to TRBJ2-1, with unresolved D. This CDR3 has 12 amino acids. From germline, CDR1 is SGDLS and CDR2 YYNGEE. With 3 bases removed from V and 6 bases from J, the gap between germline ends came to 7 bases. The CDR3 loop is CASSERSNEQFF. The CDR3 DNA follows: TGTGCCAGCAGCGAGAGATCCAATGAGCAGTTCTTC.

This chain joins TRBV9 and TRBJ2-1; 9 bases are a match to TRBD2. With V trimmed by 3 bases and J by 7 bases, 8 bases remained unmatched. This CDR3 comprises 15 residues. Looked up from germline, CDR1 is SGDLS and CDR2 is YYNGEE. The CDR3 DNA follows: TGTGCCAGCAGCGCGGGCGCGGGAGGGTTTAATGAGCAGTTCTTC. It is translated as CASSAGAGGFNEQFF.

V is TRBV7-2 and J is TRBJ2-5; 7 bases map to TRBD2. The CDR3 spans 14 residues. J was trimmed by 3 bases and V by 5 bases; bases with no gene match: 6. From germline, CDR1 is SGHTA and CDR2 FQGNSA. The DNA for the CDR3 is TGTGCCAGCAGCCGTTTCGGGAGGAAAGAGACCCAGTACTTC. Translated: CASSRFGRKETQYF.

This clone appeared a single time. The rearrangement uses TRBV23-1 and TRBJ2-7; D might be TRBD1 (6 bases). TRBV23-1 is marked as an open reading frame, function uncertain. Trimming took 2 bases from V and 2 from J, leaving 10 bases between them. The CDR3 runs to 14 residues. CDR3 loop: CASSQGGTPYEQYF. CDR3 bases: TGCGCCAGCAGTCAAGGGGGCACCCCCTACGAGCAGTACTTC.

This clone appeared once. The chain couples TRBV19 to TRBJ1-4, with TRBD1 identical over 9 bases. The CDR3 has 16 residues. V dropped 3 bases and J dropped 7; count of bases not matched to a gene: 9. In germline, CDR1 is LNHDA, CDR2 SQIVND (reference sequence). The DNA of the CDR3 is TGTGCCAGTAGTATGGGAGAGCCGGGACAGGGTGAAAAACTGTTTTTT. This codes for CASSMGEPGQGEKLFF.